Detailed here is one T cell receptor beta chain. Germline V gives CDR1 WSHSY, CDR2 SAAADI. J was trimmed by 7 bases and V by 7 bases; bases with no gene match: 15. The CDR3 contains 16 residues. The data were taken from a study of OX40 agonist ivuxolimab in advanced cancers. Study information: The study treated patients with ivuxolimab, an agonistic anti-OX40 (CD134) antibody.

TCRdb's copy holds only in-frame clones and misses some; the assay was immunoSEQ multiplex PCR. Of 73,000 or so clones listed, 92% are singletons. The specimen was CD4+ or CD8+ T cells sorted from blood, collected in a trial of the OX40 agonist ivuxolimab. V is TRBV10-2 and J is TRBJ2-1; 8 nucleotides match TRBD2. The clonotype originates from an adult with an advanced solid tumor such as melanoma, head and neck, liver or kidney cancer. CDR3 bases: TGCGCCAGCATGGTTATGGTGGCGGGAGGAATAAATGAGCAGTTCTTC. Encoded protein: CASMVMVAGGINEQFF.